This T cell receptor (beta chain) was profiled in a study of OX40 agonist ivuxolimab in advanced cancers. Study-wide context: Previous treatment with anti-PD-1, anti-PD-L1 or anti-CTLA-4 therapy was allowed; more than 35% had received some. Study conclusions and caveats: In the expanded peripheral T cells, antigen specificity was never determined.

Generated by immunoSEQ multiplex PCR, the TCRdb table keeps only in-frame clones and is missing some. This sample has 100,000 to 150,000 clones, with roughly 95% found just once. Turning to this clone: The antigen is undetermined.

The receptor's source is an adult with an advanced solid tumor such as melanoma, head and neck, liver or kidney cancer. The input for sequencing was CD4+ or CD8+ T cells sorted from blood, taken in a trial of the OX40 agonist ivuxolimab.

CDR3 coding DNA: TGTGCCATTAGAGCGAACACCGGGGAGCTGTTTTTT. Protein product: CAIRANTGELFF. The rearrangement joins TRBV19 to TRBJ2-2; D unresolved. V shed 10 bases and J shed 0 bases, with 6 bases lying between them. CDR1 LNHDA and CDR2 SQIVND come from the germline V gene (reference sequence). The CDR3 is 12 residues long. Supplemented by reference TRBV19 and TRBJ2-2, the full variable domain reads DGGITQSPKYLFRKEGQNVTLSCEQNLNHDAMYWYRQDPGQGLRLIYYSQIVNDFQKGDIAEGYSVSREKKESFPLTVTSAQKNPTAFYLCAIRANTGELFFGEGSRLTVL.